This T cell receptor beta chain was found in a study of T cells in Graves' hyperthyroidism and ophthalmopathy. General study points: The model forecast ophthalmopathy, anticipating it by a median roughly 6.5 months before onset. Peripheral blood also featured most of the thyroid clonotypes expanded above 0.001.

At least ten counts were recorded for this clonotype. The antigen remains undetermined. The investigators amplified TCR beta CDR3 regions from RNA transcripts. During a first-round RT-PCR of the TCR CDR3, the HTBI primer set was used. TCRdb called the multiplex PCR reads again in MiXCR, with one record for every CDR3 protein. The profile shows about 620,000 distinct CDR3 sequences, under 20% of them singletons. Trimming removed 5 bases from V and 4 bases from J, with 8 bases in between. The CDR3 has 12 amino acids. The germline V gene has CDR1 GTSNPN and CDR2 SVGIG (reference sequence). The hyperthyroidism patients had all been newly diagnosed, and their disease duration was under 2 months. Their ages ranged from 18 to 65 years.

Specimen: blood. The rearrangement uses TRBV30 and TRBJ1-4, with D unclear. The receptor's source is a woman between 25 and 40 years old with Graves' hyperthyroidism. The CDR3: CAWAGLNEKLFF. CDR3 sequence (DNA): TGTGCCTGGGCCGGCCTTAATGAAAAACTGTTTTTT.